The 19 T cell receptor beta chains below come from one sample, sequenced in a study of regulatory T cells in long-lasting Graves disease. Time point of the sample: newly diagnosed GD, antithyroid drugs for less than 3 months. The TCR library used RNA extracted from PBMCs. Library construction for TCR beta used iRepertoire HTBI primers and Arm-PCR of CDR3 regions. TCRdb analysed the multiplex PCR reads with MiXCR anew, one entry per CDR3 protein. The table has roughly 520,000 distinct CDR3 sequences, around 12% seen once. Another study also made use of these data, one on T cells in Graves' hyperthyroidism and ophthalmopathy.

This material consisted of peripheral blood mononuclear cells (PBMCs), taken at new diagnosis, from a patient treated with antithyroid drugs. These receptors all come from a woman aged 25 to 39 with Graves disease.

This clonotype showed up many times. The chain links TRBV2 to TRBJ2-5; possibly TRBD1 for D (6 bases). This CDR3 has 15 residues. V lost 6 bases to trimming and J lost 2 bases, with 16 bases between them. The germline V gene has CDR1 SNHLY and CDR2 FYNNEI. This chain's CDR3 is CASRTQGAPQETQYF. The CDR3 DNA reads as TGTGCCAGCAGGACACAGGGTGCGCCTCAAGAGACCCAGTACTTC.

This clonotype appeared many times. The chain employs TRBV6-1 and TRBJ1-2; a weak D match, TRBD1 (5 bases). The CDR3 is 18 residues long. Between the trimmed V and J ends, which lost 1 base and 8 bases, there was a span of 26 bases. The germline CDR1 and CDR2 sequences are MNHNS and SASEGT. The CDR3 region has the DNA TGTGCCAGCAGTGAAGTAAAATTAAGGACACCGCCGTTAAGAGGCTACACCTTC. The encoded protein is CASSEVKLRTPPLRGYTF.

This clonotype was seen only a few times. The chain is built from TRBV6-1 and TRBJ1-3; possibly TRBD1 for D (5 bases). V gave up 7 bases and J gave up 1 base, with 14 bases separating them. The CDR3 covers 15 residues. Germline loops: CDR1 MNHNS, CDR2 SASEGT. CDR3 DNA sequence: TGTGCCAGCACCAAAGCTGGGGGGTCTGGAAACACCATATATTTT. It codes for CASTKAGGSGNTIYF.

This clonotype was recorded many times. The chain combines TRBV28 with TRBJ1-1, with a tentative D call TRBD1 (6 bases). The length of the CDR3 is 15 residues. The V gene lost 6 bases and the J gene lost 4 bases, with 18 bases spanning the gap. Germline assignment: CDR1 MDHEN and CDR2 SYDVKM. This chain's CDR3 is CASREKGGFVTEAFF. For the CDR3, the DNA is TGTGCCAGCAGGGAGAAGGGGGGATTTGTCACTGAAGCTTTCTTT. Complete variable domain (other parts from reference TRBV28 and TRBJ1-1): DVKVTQSSRYLVKRTGEKVFLECVQDMDHENMFWYRQDPGLGLRLIYFSYDVKMKEKGDIPEGYSVSREKKERFSLILESASTNQTSMYLCASREKGGFVTEAFFGQGTRLTVV.

This clonotype was observed many times. The CDR3 nucleotides are TGTGCCAGCAGTGAAGCGGCAGGGGGGTTCTCTGAAGCTTTCTTT. It translates to CASSEAAGGFSEAFF. The chain has TRBV2 and TRBJ1-1; 7 bases line up with TRBD1. Trimming cost V 0 bases and J 6 bases; bases outside gene matches: 7. Germline V gene sequence: CDR1 SNHLY, CDR2 FYNNEI. This CDR3 spans 15 amino acids.

This clonotype has a count of ten or more. The chain couples TRBV12-3 or TRBV12-4 to TRBJ1-5, with a possible D match to TRBD1 (6 bases). Deletions cut 3 bases from V and 5 bases from J, with 14 bases between. CDR3 length: 15 residues. The CDR3, as DNA: TGTGCCAGCAGTTTCTCGTGGGGGGCCCATCAGCCCCAGCATTTT. It translates to CASSFSWGAHQPQHF.

The rearrangement uses TRBV7-3 and TRBJ2-7; maybe TRBD1 (5 bases). The CDR3 is 13 amino acids. V gave up 3 bases and J gave up 3 bases, with 9 bases separating them. Germline CDR1 SGHTA, CDR2 FQGTGA. The CDR3 protein is CASSLGRHYEQYF. The CDR3 bases are TGTGCCAGCAGCTTGGGGCGGCACTACGAGCAGTACTTC.

This clonotype was observed many times. The V call is TRBV28, the J call TRBJ2-1; D is perhaps TRBD1 (6 bases). The V end was cut by 6 bases, the J end by 1 base, with 19 bases between. The germline gives CDR1 MDHEN, CDR2 SYDVKM. This CDR3 has 17 amino acids. The CDR3 loop is CASRTGQSLASYNEQFF. The DNA of the CDR3 is TGTGCCAGCAGGACTGGACAGTCCCTGGCATCCTACAATGAGCAGTTCTTC.

Ten or more counts support this clonotype. This rearrangement joins TRBV6-1 to TRBJ2-5; TRBD1 matches at 8 bases. The CDR3 sequence is 13 residues long. V trimming: 4 bases; J trimming: 5 bases; junction bases outside the gene matches: 3. Per germline, CDR1 MNHNS and CDR2 SASEGT. Here the CDR3 reads CASSGQGMETQYF. The DNA of the CDR3 is TGTGCCAGCAGTGGACAGGGGATGGAGACCCAGTACTTC.

The sample holds many counts of this clonotype. This rearrangement joins TRBV28 to TRBJ2-1; 11 nucleotides line up with TRBD2. The germline V gene encodes CDR1 MDHEN and CDR2 SYDVKM. Germline trimming cut 5 bases from V and 7 bases from J; bases unmatched to any gene: 13. This CDR3 region has 17 residues. CDR3 nucleotide sequence: TGTGCCAGCAGTATACTAGCGGGAGTGACGAATAGGAATGAGCAGTTCTTC. Amino acid sequence: CASSILAGVTNRNEQFF.

This rearrangement joins TRBV18 to TRBJ1-2; no firm D call. The CDR3 is 13 amino acids. V gave up 1 base and J gave up 6 bases, with 9 bases separating them. Germline values: CDR1 KGHSH, CDR2 LQKENI. Here the CDR3 DNA reads TGTGCCAGCTCACCACTGGAAATAGATGGCTACACCTTC. Its protein is CASSPLEIDGYTF. Using reference TRBV18 and TRBJ1-2 for the parts outside the CDR3, the full variable domain is NAGVMQNPRHLVRRRGQEARLRCSPMKGHSHVYWYRQLPEEGLKFMVYLQKENIIDESGMPKERFSAEFPKEGPSILRIQQVVRGDSAAYFCASSPLEIDGYTFGSGTRLTVV.

This clonotype was detected ten times or more. The chain carries TRBV3-1 and TRBJ1-1; D is undetermined. Trimming shortened V by 1 base and J by 3 bases, and 12 bases separated the two germline ends. CDR1 is LGHDT and CDR2 is YNNKEL in the germline V gene (reference sequence). This CDR3 spans 15 amino acids. The CDR3 region has the DNA TGTGCCAGCAGCCAAGGGAGGATGCGGTACACTGAAGCTTTCTTT. Translating gives CASSQGRMRYTEAFF.

This clonotype was counted at least ten times. This chain connects TRBV9 to TRBJ2-2, with no clear D. This CDR3 has 15 residues. Per germline, CDR1 SGDLS and CDR2 YYNGEE. V was cut by 1 base and J by 1 base, with 8 bases left in between. The CDR3 DNA sequence: TGTGCCAGCAGCGTAAGTGGGCAGAACACCGGGGAGCTGTTTTTT. It specifies CASSVSGQNTGELFF.

This clonotype was seen at least ten times. This chain joins TRBV7-9 and TRBJ1-1; perhaps TRBD1 as D (5 bases). The CDR3 covers 15 residues. Per the germline V gene, CDR1 is SEHNR and CDR2 is FQNEAQ (reference sequence). V lost 4 bases and J lost 0, with 12 bases in between. CDR3 DNA: TGTGCCAGCAGCTCCCCCTGGGGGATGAACACTGAAGCTTTCTTT. The encoded protein is CASSSPWGMNTEAFF. Drawing the rest from reference TRBV7-9 and TRBJ1-1, the complete variable domain is DTGVSQNPRHKITKRGQNVTFRCDPISEHNRLYWYRQTLGQGPEFLTYFQNEAQLEKSRLLSDRFSAERPKGSFSTLEIQRTEQGDSAMYLCASSSPWGMNTEAFFGQGTRLTVV.

The V call is TRBV6-1, the J call TRBJ2-7, with D tentatively TRBD2 (6 bases). This CDR3 is 15 amino acids long. Looked up from germline, CDR1 is MNHNS and CDR2 is SASEGT. Trimming stripped 8 bases from V and 2 bases from J, with 19 bases between. CDR3 DNA: TGTGCCAGCTCCAGAGGCCCCGGGGGAGCCTACGAGCAGTACTTC. It codes for CASSRGPGGAYEQYF.

V is TRBV2 and J is TRBJ2-2; the match to TRBD2 covers 13 bases. CDR1 and CDR2 from the germline V gene are SNHLY and FYNNEI. V dropped 8 bases and J dropped 5; count of bases not matched to a gene: 5. CDR3 length: 15 residues. For the CDR3, the DNA is TGTGCCAGCGGGGGACTAGCGGGATTGACCGGGGAGCTGTTTTTT. Translation: CASGGLAGLTGELFF.

In this sample, this clonotype turned up many times. The V and J genes are TRBV11-2 and TRBJ1-2; 7 bases line up with TRBD1. Germline trimming cut 5 bases from V and 8 bases from J; bases unmatched to any gene: 8. The CDR3 length is 13 residues. Germline V lookup: CDR1 SGHAT, CDR2 FQNNGV. The CDR3 loop is CASSLDRAGGYTF. Here the CDR3 DNA reads TGTGCCAGCAGCCTCGACAGGGCTGGCGGCTACACCTTC.

This clonotype has only a few counts. This rearrangement joins TRBV11-3 to TRBJ2-1; TRBD2 is a possible D gene (6 bases). The V end lost 6 bases, the J end lost 12 bases, and 15 bases lay between the germline ends. The CDR3 spans 12 residues. The germline V gene encodes CDR1 SGHNT and CDR2 YENEEA. CDR3 protein: CASSGDSWGQFF. The CDR3 DNA reads TGTGCCAGCAGTGGGGACTCCTGGGGGCAGTTCTTC. Combining the CDR3 with reference TRBV11-3 and TRBJ2-1 gives the whole variable domain EAGVVQSPRYKIIEKKQPVAFWCNPISGHNTLYWYLQNLGQGPELLIRYENEEAVDDSQLPKDRFSAERLKGVDSTLKIQPAELGDSAVYLCASSGDSWGQFFGPGTRLTVL.

This clonotype has a count of ten or more. The chain links TRBV12-3 or TRBV12-4 to TRBJ2-7; TRBD2 matches 7 bases. V was clipped by 5 bases and J by 2 bases; unmatched bases: 6. The CDR3 runs to 14 residues. The CDR3 nucleotides are TGTGCCAGCAGTCCACGGGAGGCCCCCTACGAGCAGTACTTC. Translation gives CASSPREAPYEQYF.